The clone carrying this T cell receptor (beta chain) was counted between two and nine times. This sample was taken from a study of blood T cell repertoires in COVID-19. Sequencing used immunoSEQ multiplex PCR; TCRdb keeps in-frame clones, though not all of them. The sample has approximately 60,000 clones; around 80% are singletons. Germline values: CDR1 SNHLY, CDR2 FYNNEI. The trim removed 3 bases at V and 7 bases at J, leaving 8 bases unmatched. The CDR3 is 14 amino acids. The TCR originated in a human donor in a cohort sampled during active COVID-19. The rearrangement uses TRBV2 and TRBJ1-2; 7 nucleotides align to TRBD1. Sequencing was carried out using peripheral blood. CDR3 residues: CASSDKNRGSGYTF. The CDR3 DNA reads TGTGCCAGCAGTGATAAGAACAGGGGATCTGGCTACACCTTC.